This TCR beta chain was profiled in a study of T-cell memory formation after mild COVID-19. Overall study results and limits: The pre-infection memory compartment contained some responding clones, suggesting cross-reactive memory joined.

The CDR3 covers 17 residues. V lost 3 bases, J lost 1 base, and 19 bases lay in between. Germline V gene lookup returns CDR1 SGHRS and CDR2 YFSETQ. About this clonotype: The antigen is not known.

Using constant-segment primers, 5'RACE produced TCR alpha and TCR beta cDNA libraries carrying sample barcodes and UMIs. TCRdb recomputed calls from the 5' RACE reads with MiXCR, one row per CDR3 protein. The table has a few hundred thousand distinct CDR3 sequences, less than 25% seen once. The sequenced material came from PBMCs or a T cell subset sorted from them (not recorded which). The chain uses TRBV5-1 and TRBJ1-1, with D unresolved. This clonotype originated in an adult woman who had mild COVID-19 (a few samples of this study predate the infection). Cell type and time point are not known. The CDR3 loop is CASSWLSTIKTNTEAFF. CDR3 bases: TGCGCCAGCAGCTGGCTAAGTACGATAAAAACGAACACTGAAGCTTTCTTT.